A selection of T cell receptor beta chains follows, all from one sample in a study of blood T cell repertoires in COVID-19. Data came from immunoSEQ multiplex PCR; TCRdb stores just in-frame clones and leaves some out. The sample comprises about 110,000 clones, 80% to 85% of which are singletons, and 7.9% rests with the top ten. The source material was peripheral blood. The source of these receptors is a man between 65 and 85 years old with acute or convalescent COVID-19. Both conserved end residues are part of each CDR3. Fields, in order: D gene, clone size, V gene, J gene, CDR3 protein, CDR3 DNA. The D gene is left open where the match is weak. For some rows the clone size is stated as once, few or many, or as a class when expanded; others skip it.

d_call: TRBD2
clone_size: NA
v_call: TRBV4-2
j_call: TRBJ2-1
cdr3_aa: CASNPGTSGYNEQFF
cdr3_nt: TGTGCCAGCAACCCAGGGACTAGCGGTTACAATGAGCAGTTCTTC

d_call: TRBD2
clone_size: NA
v_call: TRBV7-2
j_call: TRBJ2-1
cdr3_aa: CASSPGGGRDSYNEQFF
cdr3_nt: TGTGCCAGCAGCCCCGGGGGGGGAAGGGATTCCTACAATGAGCAGTTCTTC

d_call: TRBD1
clone_size: NA
v_call: TRBV19
j_call: TRBJ1-6
cdr3_aa: CASTTDRYNSPLHF
cdr3_nt: TGTGCCAGTACTACGGACAGGTATAATTCACCCCTCCACTTT

d_call: TRBD1
clone_size: NA
v_call: TRBV6-1
j_call: TRBJ2-3
cdr3_aa: CASSDGTGSLGTDTQYF
cdr3_nt: TGTGCCAGCAGTGACGGGACAGGGAGTCTTGGCACAGATACGCAGTATTTT

d_call: TRBD1
clone_size: once
v_call: TRBV5-1
j_call: TRBJ1-5
cdr3_aa: CASSLGTGVQPQHF
cdr3_nt: TGCGCCAGCAGCCTCGGGACAGGGGTCCAGCCCCAGCATTTT

d_call: TRBD1
clone_size: NA
v_call: TRBV5-5
j_call: TRBJ2-5
cdr3_aa: CASSQGTGINQETQYF
cdr3_nt: TGTGCCAGCAGCCAAGGGACAGGGATTAACCAAGAGACCCAGTACTTC

d_call: TRBD2
clone_size: NA
v_call: TRBV4-2
j_call: TRBJ2-6
cdr3_aa: CASSGRGGLAANVLTF
cdr3_nt: TGTGCCAGCAGCGGGAGGGGAGGACTAGCGGCCAACGTCCTGACTTTC

d_call: NA
clone_size: NA
v_call: TRBV5-1
j_call: TRBJ1-6
cdr3_aa: CASSVGGRVGSSPLHF
cdr3_nt: TGCGCCAGCAGCGTTGGGGGCCGGGTGGGGTCTTCACCCCTCCACTTT

d_call: NA
clone_size: once
v_call: TRBV20-1
j_call: TRBJ1-1
cdr3_aa: CSAHSVPEAFF
cdr3_nt: TGCAGTGCTCATTCGGTCCCTGAAGCTTTCTTT

d_call: NA
clone_size: NA
v_call: TRBV6-2/TRBV6-3
j_call: TRBJ2-2
cdr3_aa: CASSRTNTGELFF
cdr3_nt: TGTGCCAGCAGCCGAACAAACACCGGGGAGCTGTTTTTT

d_call: NA
clone_size: NA
v_call: TRBV5-1
j_call: TRBJ2-2
cdr3_aa: CASSLGTGKNTGELFF
cdr3_nt: TGCGCCAGCAGCTTGGGAACAGGGAAAAATACCGGGGAGCTGTTTTTT

d_call: TRBD2
clone_size: once
v_call: TRBV14
j_call: TRBJ2-1
cdr3_aa: CASSLHPRGGTIYNEQFF
cdr3_nt: TGTGCCAGCAGCCTGCACCCTCGGGGGGGGACCATCTACAATGAGCAGTTCTTC

d_call: NA
clone_size: NA
v_call: TRBV7-8
j_call: TRBJ1-2
cdr3_aa: CASSRHLDYGYTF
cdr3_nt: TGTGCCAGCAGCAGACACTTGGACTATGGCTACACCTTC

d_call: TRBD1
clone_size: NA
v_call: TRBV5-1
j_call: TRBJ1-4
cdr3_aa: CASSLRGQGESEKLFF
cdr3_nt: TGCGCCAGCAGCTTGAGGGGACAGGGGGAGAGTGAAAAACTGTTTTTT

d_call: NA
clone_size: NA
v_call: TRBV2
j_call: TRBJ2-1
cdr3_aa: CASRALPRLNEQFF
cdr3_nt: TGTGCCAGCAGGGCTCTTCCCAGATTAAATGAGCAGTTCTTC

d_call: NA
clone_size: NA
v_call: TRBV30
j_call: TRBJ1-4
cdr3_aa: CAWSYRQLNEKLFF
cdr3_nt: TGTGCCTGGAGTTACCGACAGCTTAATGAAAAACTGTTTTTT